The sample holds a few counts of the clone carrying this TCR beta chain. As yet, its antigen is unknown. These data come from a study of T-cell memory formation after mild COVID-19. Study-wide findings and caveats: Some clones that responded were present in memory (sampled pre-infection), which suggests cross-reactive memory joined. Of the contracting clones, CD4+ ones lay mainly in CM and EM, and CD8+ ones in EMRA.

The J segment lost 4 bases and the V segment lost 6 bases, leaving 14 bases of the junction unmatched. The CDR3 is 16 residues long. It was 5'RACE with constant-segment primers that produced the TCR alpha and TCR beta cDNA libraries, which carried sample barcodes and UMIs. A single record per CDR3 protein comes from TCRdb applying MiXCR to the 5' RACE reads. The table has 350,000 to 450,000 distinct CDR3 sequences, approximately 15% seen once; the top ten hold under 25%. Sequencing was carried out using PBMCs or a T cell subset sorted from them (not recorded which). The chain is built from TRBV12-3 or TRBV12-4 and TRBJ2-5, with 7 bases matching TRBD2. The clonotype originates from a man younger than 35 who had mild COVID-19 (a few samples of this study predate the infection). Cell type and time point are not known. The CDR3 loop is CASSHPAGVLGETQYF. The CDR3 bases are TGTGCCAGCAGCCACCCTGCGGGGGTTCTCGGAGAGACCCAGTACTTC.